Listed below are T cell receptor beta chains from one sample, sequenced in a study of T-cell reconstitution after alpha-beta-depleted transplantation in children. TCRdb independently ran MiXCR on the PCR reads; one entry per CDR3 protein. The sample has about 200,000 distinct CDR3 sequences; approximately 8.4% are singletons. The sample in question was PBMCs, mostly from graft donor cells, obtained 360 days after TCRalphabeta/CD19-depleted stem cell transplant. These receptors originate from a male patient between 2 and 10 years old who had a stem cell transplant for acute myeloid leukemia, so the T cells may come from the graft donor. CDR3s include the opening cysteine and the closing phenylalanine or tryptophan. Fields, in order: CDR3 length, V gene, clone size, J gene, D gene, CDR3 protein, CDR3 DNA. The D gene is left open where the match is weak. Clone size is not always given. Where it is, it says once, few, many or a class for expanded clones.

CDR3 length: 15; V gene: TRBV4-3; clone size: many; J gene: TRBJ2-7; D gene: TRBD2; CDR3 protein: CASSPGTSGMYEQYF; CDR3 DNA: TGCGCCAGCAGCCCAGGGACTAGCGGGATGTACGAGCAGTACTTC
CDR3 length: 15; V gene: TRBV7-2; clone size: few; J gene: TRBJ2-2; D gene: TRBD2; CDR3 protein: CASSPAGGNTGELFF; CDR3 DNA: TGTGCCAGCAGCCCGGCGGGGGGTAACACCGGGGAGCTGTTTTTT
CDR3 length: 15; V gene: TRBV5-5; clone size: .; J gene: TRBJ2-1; D gene: .; CDR3 protein: CASSLRAVTYNEQFF; CDR3 DNA: TGTGCCAGCAGCCTGAGGGCCGTGACCTACAATGAGCAGTTCTTC
CDR3 length: 14; V gene: TRBV5-1; clone size: .; J gene: TRBJ2-7; D gene: .; CDR3 protein: CASSLDRVTYEQYF; CDR3 DNA: TGCGCCAGCAGCTTGGACAGGGTCACCTACGAGCAGTACTTC
CDR3 length: 13; V gene: TRBV20-1; clone size: many; J gene: TRBJ2-7; D gene: .; CDR3 protein: CSARRSVFNEQYF; CDR3 DNA: TGCAGTGCTAGACGGAGCGTGTTTAACGAGCAGTACTTC
CDR3 length: 13; V gene: TRBV12-3/TRBV12-4; clone size: many; J gene: TRBJ2-1; D gene: TRBD2; CDR3 protein: CASSYMTSGGQFF; CDR3 DNA: TGTGCCAGCAGTTACATGACTAGCGGGGGACAGTTCTTC
CDR3 length: 19; V gene: TRBV11-1; clone size: few; J gene: TRBJ2-1; D gene: .; CDR3 protein: CASSFKGKPLSSSYNEQFF; CDR3 DNA: TGTGCCAGCAGCTTTAAGGGGAAGCCACTCTCGAGTTCCTACAATGAGCAGTTCTTC
CDR3 length: 16; V gene: TRBV5-1; clone size: .; J gene: TRBJ2-2; D gene: .; CDR3 protein: CASSLVALGSTGELFF; CDR3 DNA: TGCGCCAGCAGCTTGGTAGCTCTAGGGTCCACCGGGGAGCTGTTTTTT
CDR3 length: 14; V gene: TRBV4-1; clone size: many; J gene: TRBJ1-2; D gene: .; CDR3 protein: CASSTDRLHYGYTF; CDR3 DNA: TGCGCCAGCAGTACCGACAGACTTCACTATGGCTACACCTTC
CDR3 length: 12; V gene: TRBV29-1; clone size: many; J gene: TRBJ2-5; D gene: .; CDR3 protein: CSVRRAGETQYF; CDR3 DNA: TGCAGCGTTCGGAGGGCCGGGGAGACCCAGTACTTC
CDR3 length: 15; V gene: TRBV29-1; clone size: many; J gene: TRBJ2-1; D gene: .; CDR3 protein: CSVEEWGVLGNEQFF; CDR3 DNA: TGCAGCGTTGAAGAGTGGGGCGTCCTGGGTAATGAGCAGTTCTTC
CDR3 length: 16; V gene: TRBV20-1; clone size: .; J gene: TRBJ2-5; D gene: TRBD2; CDR3 protein: CSARSRGGRGPITQYF; CDR3 DNA: TGCAGTGCTAGATCCCGGGGGGGTCGGGGGCCAATAACCCAGTACTTC
CDR3 length: 16; V gene: TRBV7-2; clone size: few; J gene: TRBJ1-4; D gene: TRBD1; CDR3 protein: CASSLPPKQGVEKLFF; CDR3 DNA: TGTGCCAGCAGCTTACCCCCAAAACAGGGGGTTGAAAAACTGTTTTTT
CDR3 length: 15; V gene: TRBV20-1; clone size: few; J gene: TRBJ2-7; D gene: .; CDR3 protein: CSARVRQPTSYEQYF; CDR3 DNA: TGCAGTGCTAGAGTAAGACAGCCCACCTCCTACGAGCAGTACTTC
CDR3 length: 14; V gene: TRBV5-8; clone size: few; J gene: TRBJ2-1; D gene: TRBD2; CDR3 protein: CASSLGGSQNEQFF; CDR3 DNA: TGTGCCAGCAGCTTGGGCGGGAGTCAAAATGAGCAGTTCTTC
CDR3 length: 13; V gene: TRBV7-8; clone size: .; J gene: TRBJ2-1; D gene: TRBD2; CDR3 protein: CASSSRLANEQFF; CDR3 DNA: TGTGCCAGCAGCTCGAGACTAGCCAATGAGCAGTTCTTC
CDR3 length: 15; V gene: TRBV4-3; clone size: .; J gene: TRBJ2-7; D gene: .; CDR3 protein: CASSQDARGSYEQYF; CDR3 DNA: TGCGCCAGCAGCCAAGATGCCAGGGGTTCCTACGAGCAGTACTTC
CDR3 length: 16; V gene: TRBV11-2; clone size: few; J gene: TRBJ2-7; D gene: .; CDR3 protein: CASSPPLAGGLLEQYF; CDR3 DNA: TGTGCCAGCAGCCCACCCCTAGCAGGCGGTCTTCTCGAGCAGTACTTC
CDR3 length: 11; V gene: TRBV12-3/TRBV12-4; clone size: many; J gene: TRBJ1-4; D gene: .; CDR3 protein: CASSLAEKLFF; CDR3 DNA: TGTGCCAGCAGTTTGGCTGAAAAACTGTTTTTT
CDR3 length: 14; V gene: TRBV19; clone size: .; J gene: TRBJ2-1; D gene: .; CDR3 protein: CATRRTPLNNEQFF; CDR3 DNA: TGTGCCACCAGGCGGACTCCCCTAAACAATGAGCAGTTCTTC
CDR3 length: 14; V gene: TRBV6-4; clone size: .; J gene: TRBJ2-2; D gene: .; CDR3 protein: CASSASTGTGELFF; CDR3 DNA: TGTGCCAGCAGCGCCTCAACGGGCACCGGGGAGCTGTTTTTT
CDR3 length: 13; V gene: TRBV12-3/TRBV12-4; clone size: .; J gene: TRBJ1-1; D gene: .; CDR3 protein: CASSFELNTEAFF; CDR3 DNA: TGTGCCAGCAGTTTTGAGTTGAACACTGAAGCTTTCTTT
CDR3 length: 14; V gene: TRBV2; clone size: few; J gene: TRBJ2-7; D gene: TRBD2; CDR3 protein: CASSVRAGTYEQYF; CDR3 DNA: TGTGCCAGCAGTGTCCGAGCGGGGACCTACGAGCAGTACTTC
CDR3 length: 15; V gene: TRBV5-1; clone size: few; J gene: TRBJ2-5; D gene: TRBD2; CDR3 protein: CASSWVAGTKETQYF; CDR3 DNA: TGCGCCAGCAGCTGGGTAGCGGGGACAAAAGAGACCCAGTACTTC
CDR3 length: 13; V gene: TRBV5-1; clone size: .; J gene: TRBJ2-5; D gene: .; CDR3 protein: CASSFNRDQTQYF; CDR3 DNA: TGCGCCAGCAGCTTCAACAGGGACCAGACCCAGTACTTC
CDR3 length: 12; V gene: TRBV28; clone size: .; J gene: TRBJ2-1; D gene: .; CDR3 protein: CASKENYNEQFF; CDR3 DNA: TGTGCCAGCAAGGAGAACTACAATGAGCAGTTCTTC
CDR3 length: 13; V gene: TRBV5-1; clone size: .; J gene: TRBJ1-1; D gene: .; CDR3 protein: CASSLAGWAEAFF; CDR3 DNA: TGCGCCAGCAGCTTGGCAGGGTGGGCTGAAGCTTTCTTT
CDR3 length: 14; V gene: TRBV12-3/TRBV12-4; clone size: many; J gene: TRBJ2-7; D gene: .; CDR3 protein: CASSPGRASYEQYF; CDR3 DNA: TGTGCCAGCAGTCCCGGTAGGGCCTCCTACGAGCAGTACTTC
CDR3 length: 16; V gene: TRBV5-1; clone size: few; J gene: TRBJ2-1; D gene: TRBD2; CDR3 protein: CASSLAGTSGRFEQFF; CDR3 DNA: TGCGCCAGCAGCTTGGCCGGGACTAGCGGGAGATTTGAGCAGTTCTTC
CDR3 length: 14; V gene: TRBV15; clone size: few; J gene: TRBJ2-2; D gene: .; CDR3 protein: CATSESGSTGELFF; CDR3 DNA: TGTGCCACCAGCGAATCGGGGAGCACCGGGGAGCTGTTTTTT